Shown below are 31 T cell receptor beta chains from a single sample sequenced in a study of response to subunit inactivated influenza vaccine. TCRdb reprocessed the RT-PCR reads via MiXCR and lists one record per CDR3 protein. The sample carries over 400,000 distinct CDR3 sequences, approximately 12% recorded once. The material sequenced was PBMCs from blood, taken 35 to 45 days after vaccination. These receptors all come from a man aged 50-60 years who received an inactivated influenza vaccine.

The gene calls are TRBV3-1 and TRBJ2-6; D is possibly TRBD1 (8 bases). The CDR3 is 19 residues long. Germline CDR1 is LGHDT and CDR2 is YNNKEL (reference sequence). Trimming shortened V by 4 bases and J by 2 bases, and 21 bases separated the two germline ends. CDR3 in DNA: TGTGCCAGCAGCCCCCAAGTCCGGACAGGGAGGGCTGGGGCCAACGTCCTGACTTTC. Its protein product is CASSPQVRTGRAGANVLTF.

The chain's CDR3 is CASSARVGTGELFF. CDR3 sequence (DNA): TGTGCCAGCAGTGCCAGGGTGGGCACCGGGGAGCTGTTTTTT. The J gene is TRBJ2-2, the V gene TRBV28; TRBD1 might be the D (5 bases). Germline V CDR1 and CDR2: MDHEN, SYDVKM. V dropped 5 bases and J dropped 4 bases, with 11 bases sitting between them. The CDR3 runs to 14 residues. The whole variable domain, filled in from reference TRBV28 and TRBJ2-2, reads DVKVTQSSRYLVKRTGEKVFLECVQDMDHENMFWYRQDPGLGLRLIYFSYDVKMKEKGDIPEGYSVSREKKERFSLILESASTNQTSMYLCASSARVGTGELFFGEGSRLTVL.

The V gene is TRBV20-1, the J gene TRBJ2-7; 8 positions match TRBD2. CDR1 is DFQATT and CDR2 is SNEGSKA in the germline V gene (reference sequence). The CDR3 is 12 residues long. The V and J ends lost 6 bases and 4 bases, in that order; junction bases with no gene match: 5. The CDR3 reads CSARTSRYEQYF. The CDR3 nucleotides read TGCAGTGCCAGGACTAGCCGATACGAGCAGTACTTC.

This rearrangement joins TRBV12-3 or TRBV12-4 to TRBJ1-6; D is unclear. The ends were cut back, 6 bases at V and 6 bases at J, with 15 bases in the middle. CDR3 length: 15 amino acids. The CDR3 DNA follows: TGTGCCAGCAGCTTTAGCGCCATGGGTAATTCACCCCTCCACTTT. Amino acids: CASSFSAMGNSPLHF.

The chain uses TRBV12-3 or TRBV12-4 and TRBJ2-7; 8 bases line up with TRBD1. The junction had 8 bases not matched to a gene; V was cut back by 5 bases and J by 5 bases. The CDR3 runs to 14 residues. The CDR3, as DNA: TGTGCCAGCAGTCGACGGACAGGGCTCGACGAGCAGTACTTC. It specifies CASSRRTGLDEQYF.

This clonotype turned up a few times. The rearrangement links TRBV5-6 to TRBJ1-2; a weak D match, TRBD1 (5 bases). Trimming stripped 0 bases from V and 6 bases from J, with 9 bases between. Per germline, CDR1 SGHDT and CDR2 YYEEEE. This CDR3 region has 13 residues. The CDR3 bases are TGTGCCAGCAGCTTGGCTTCAGGGCATGGCTACACCTTC. Its protein is CASSLASGHGYTF.

J is TRBJ2-1 and V is TRBV4-2; 9 bases are a match to TRBD1. CDR3 length: 15 amino acids. Germline V gene data show CDR1 as LGHNA and CDR2 as YNFKEQ. The J segment lost 6 bases and the V segment lost 0 bases, leaving 3 bases of the junction unmatched. Written as DNA, the CDR3 is TGTGCCAGCAGCCAAGATTGGACAGGGGTCAATGAGCAGTTCTTC. Translated, it gives CASSQDWTGVNEQFF.

For this clonotype: Sequence at one end of the junction differs from germline and may be a read error. The chain uses TRBV7-6 and TRBJ2-1, with D perhaps matching TRBD2 (5 bases). CDR3 length equals 15 residues. Germline lookup yields CDR1 SGHVS and CDR2 FNYEAQ. CDR3 bases: TGTGCCAGCAGCTTAGGAGGGAGCTCCAACAATGAGCAGTTCTTC. As protein: CASSLGGSSNNEQFF.

This clonotype was observed a few times. The chain links TRBV6-2 or TRBV6-3 to TRBJ2-1; 9 nucleotides line up with TRBD1. V was pared by 7 bases and J by 3 bases, with 7 bases of the junction left unmatched. The CDR3 consists of 15 residues. Germline V gene lookup returns CDR1 MNHEY and CDR2 SVGEGT. CDR3 sequence reads: CASKNRDRDYNEQFF. The CDR3 coding sequence is TGTGCCAGCAAAAACCGGGACAGGGACTACAATGAGCAGTTCTTC.

The chain combines TRBV28 with TRBJ2-3, with 10 bases that match TRBD2. This CDR3 contains 15 residues. The ends lost 6 bases at V and 0 bases at J; junction bases unmatched: 3. Per the germline V gene, CDR1 is MDHEN and CDR2 is SYDVKM. The CDR3 protein is CASSDSGGSTDTQYF. CDR3 coding DNA: TGTGCCAGCAGCGATAGCGGGGGGAGCACAGATACGCAGTATTTT.

Details on this clonotype: This may arise from a read error, as a much more abundant clone is one base away. J is TRBJ2-3 and V is TRBV11-2; weak D call: TRBD1 (6 bases). The CDR3 is made up of 17 amino acids. The germline V gene has CDR1 SGHAT and CDR2 FQNNGV. The CDR3 DNA follows: TGTGCCAGCACCTTAGATCGTGGGGGCATGTCCACAGATACGCAGTATTTT. This codes for CASTLDRGGMSTDTQYF. Looking up the rest from reference TRBV11-2 and TRBJ2-3 gives the full variable domain: EAGVAQSPRYKIIEKRQSVAFWCNPISGHATLYWYQQILGQGPKLLIQFQNNGVVDDSQLPKDRFSAERLKGVDSTLKIQPAKLEDSAVYLCASTLDRGGMSTDTQYFGPGTRLTVL.

The V and J genes are TRBV7-2 and TRBJ2-7; TRBD1 agrees at 8 bases. Germline V gives CDR1 SGHTA, CDR2 FQGNSA. With V trimmed by 1 base and J by 5 bases, 7 bases remained unmatched. The CDR3 totals 15 residues. This CDR3 reads CASSLVVTGEHEQYF. The CDR3 nucleotides are TGTGCCAGCAGCTTAGTAGTGACAGGGGAGCACGAGCAGTACTTC. Full variable domain (rest looked up from reference TRBV7-2 and TRBJ2-7): GAGVSQSPSNKVTEKGKDVELRCDPISGHTALYWYRQSLGQGLEFLIYFQGNSAPDKSGLPSDRFSAERTGGSVSTLTIQRTQQEDSAVYLCASSLVVTGEHEQYFGPGTRLTVT.

This clonotype came up a few times. The genes are TRBV2 and TRBJ2-1; TRBD2 matches 10 bases. This CDR3 has 17 residues. Germline V gene lookup returns CDR1 SNHLY and CDR2 FYNNEI. The V segment lost 1 base and the J segment 4 bases; nucleotides outside the gene matches: 7. The CDR3 region is CASSEGDRTSGYNEQFF. The CDR3, as DNA: TGTGCCAGCAGTGAAGGAGACAGGACTAGCGGTTACAATGAGCAGTTCTTC.

The chain recombines TRBV6-5 with TRBJ2-7, with TRBD2 matching over 8 bases. This CDR3 spans 12 amino acids. Germline trimming cut 10 bases from V and 4 bases from J; bases unmatched to any gene: 6. CDR1 and CDR2 (germline): MNHEY, SVGAGI. In nucleotides, the CDR3 is TGTGCCACCGGGGGGGAGGTGTACGAGCAGTACTTC. This sequence encodes CATGGEVYEQYF.

V and J are TRBV3-1 and TRBJ2-1; 11 bases are shared with TRBD2. The CDR3 is 17 residues long. V was clipped by 0 bases and J by 4 bases; unmatched bases: 5. CDR1 LGHDT and CDR2 YNNKEL come from the germline V gene (reference sequence). CDR3 nucleotide sequence: TGTGCCAGCAGCCAAGATCTAGCGGGAGGCCCTTACAATGAGCAGTTCTTC. Protein product: CASSQDLAGGPYNEQFF.

There are a few counts of this clonotype. The V and J genes are TRBV7-3 and TRBJ2-1; possibly TRBD2 for D (5 bases). This CDR3 contains 22 residues. Per the germline V gene, CDR1 is SGHTA and CDR2 is FQGTGA. The V gene lost 6 bases and the J gene lost 0 bases, with 33 bases spanning the gap. The CDR3 sequence is CASREGFTRHNDPHNSYNEQFF. CDR3 sequence (DNA): TGTGCCAGCAGAGAGGGTTTTACGCGTCATAACGACCCCCACAACTCCTACAATGAGCAGTTCTTC.

This clonotype was seen repeatedly, ten times or more. The chain couples TRBV5-1 to TRBJ2-2; D not resolved. The CDR3 is 15 residues long. CDR1 and CDR2 from the germline V gene are SGHRS and YFSETQ. Trimming pared 2 bases from V and 3 bases from J, leaving 11 bases between. The CDR3 reads CASSLGRSDTGELFF. DNA of the CDR3: TGCGCCAGCAGCTTAGGCCGCTCAGACACCGGGGAGCTGTTTTTT.

The V and J genes are TRBV11-2 and TRBJ2-3; D is tentatively TRBD1 or TRBD2 (5 bases each). The CDR3 sequence is 14 residues long. CDR1 and CDR2 (germline): SGHAT, FQNNGV. V lost 5 bases and J lost 4, with 13 bases in between. The DNA for the CDR3 is TGTGCCAGCAGCCCCCTCGGGGCAGCAGATACGCAGTATTTT. It encodes CASSPLGAADTQYF. Full variable domain (missing parts from reference TRBV11-2 and TRBJ2-3): EAGVAQSPRYKIIEKRQSVAFWCNPISGHATLYWYQQILGQGPKLLIQFQNNGVVDDSQLPKDRFSAERLKGVDSTLKIQPAKLEDSAVYLCASSPLGAADTQYFGPGTRLTVL.

Ten or more counts support this clonotype. The chain combines TRBV18 with TRBJ2-1; weak D call: TRBD1 (6 bases). V was shortened by 0 bases and J by 4 bases, with 16 bases between the two germline ends. This CDR3 is 17 amino acids long. Germline CDR1 KGHSH, CDR2 LQKENI. The CDR3, as DNA: TGTGCCAGCTCACCACCAAGGACAGACCGAATTTACAATGAGCAGTTCTTC. Protein: CASSPPRTDRIYNEQFF.

The chain carries TRBV5-1 and TRBJ2-7; TRBD1 matches at 8 bases. This CDR3 is 15 amino acids long. J lost 0 bases, V lost 4 bases, and 6 bases had no gene match. Per the germline V gene, CDR1 is SGHRS and CDR2 is YFSETQ. DNA for the CDR3: TGCGCCAGCAGCGCTCTTCAGGGGGCCTCCTACGAGCAGTACTTC. Protein sequence: CASSALQGASYEQYF.

This clonotype turned up a few times. The chain couples TRBV10-3 to TRBJ2-2; 9 bases map to TRBD2. There are 14 residues in the CDR3. Per the germline V gene, CDR1 is ENHRY and CDR2 is SYGVKD. V shed 10 bases, J shed 0 bases, and the junction held 3 bases outside the gene matches. CDR3 sequence (DNA): TGTGCCACTAGCGGGGAGACGAACACCGGGGAGCTGTTTTTT. As protein: CATSGETNTGELFF.

This clonotype appeared many times. The genes are TRBV29-1 and TRBJ2-7; D unresolved. Germline CDR1 reads SQVTM; CDR2 reads ANQGSEA. With 6 bases removed from V and 0 bases from J, the gap between germline ends came to 12 bases. The CDR3 sequence is 13 residues long. CDR3 nucleotide sequence: TGCAGCGTGGCCCCCAAACCCTCCTACGAGCAGTACTTC. Translation: CSVAPKPSYEQYF.

CDR3: CASSYGAPQGAGTGELFF. The DNA for the CDR3 is TGTGCCAGCAGTTACGGGGCCCCACAGGGGGCAGGGACCGGGGAGCTGTTTTTT. V usage is TRBV6-5 and J usage is TRBJ2-2, with TRBD1 matching over 9 bases. Losses at the gene ends were 2 bases for V and 5 bases for J; bases not matched to a gene: 12. Germline values: CDR1 MNHEY, CDR2 SVGAGI. This CDR3 is 18 amino acids long.

This chain uses TRBV12-3 or TRBV12-4 with TRBJ2-7, with D unresolved. V lost 5 bases, J lost 7 bases, and 9 bases lay in between. The CDR3 has 11 amino acids. The CDR3 DNA reads TGTGCCAGCAGTCTTACCTCTGAGCAGTACTTC. This translates into CASSLTSEQYF.

V gene TRBV19 combines with J gene TRBJ1-1, with a tentative D call TRBD1 (5 bases). The CDR3 contains 16 residues. Trimming took off 6 bases at V and 4 bases at J, with 21 bases between the two ends. The germline V gene encodes CDR1 LNHDA and CDR2 SQIVND (reference sequence). CDR3 DNA: TGTGCCAGTAGCATTCCGGGGGGGATTCTGAGCACTGAAGCTTTCTTT. It specifies CASSIPGGILSTEAFF.

This clonotype was detected a few times. This rearrangement joins TRBV5-1 to TRBJ2-5, with D possibly matching TRBD2 (6 bases). CDR3 length: 12 residues. The germline V gene has CDR1 SGHRS and CDR2 YFSETQ. V lost 7 bases to trimming and J lost 5 bases, with 12 bases between them. CDR3 in amino acids: CASGGRGETQYF. In nucleotides, the CDR3 is TGCGCCAGCGGGGGACGGGGGGAGACCCAGTACTTC.

This chain joins TRBV18 and TRBJ2-1; D gene ambiguous. Deletions cut 3 bases from V and 3 bases from J, with 18 bases between. Germline-derived CDR1 and CDR2 are KGHSH and LQKENI. This CDR3 contains 17 residues. CDR3 DNA sequence: TGTGCCAGCTCACCGCTTGGCCTCCTCCCTAACTACAATGAGCAGTTCTTC. Translated: CASSPLGLLPNYNEQFF.

This clonotype was found a few times. The chain is built from TRBV12-3 or TRBV12-4 and TRBJ2-2; 8 bases match TRBD1. V lost 7 bases and J lost 0; bases outside the gene matches: 7. There are 16 residues in the CDR3. The CDR3 region is CASTHSTGANTGELFF. Written as DNA, the CDR3 is TGTGCCAGCACCCACTCGACAGGGGCGAACACCGGGGAGCTGTTTTTT.

CDR3 sequence reads: CASSSLERKQETQYF. CDR3 nucleotide sequence: TGTGCCAGCAGCTCCCTAGAGAGGAAGCAAGAGACCCAGTACTTC. The chain has TRBV7-6 and TRBJ2-5; D is ambiguous. The CDR3 loop spans 15 amino acids. Germline CDR1 and CDR2: SGHVS and FNYEAQ. Trimming removed 4 bases at V and 2 bases at J, with 14 bases between.

In its sample, this clonotype was seen many times. The chain couples TRBV29-1 to TRBJ1-1; 8 nucleotides agree with TRBD1. The CDR3 runs 13 residues. CDR1 is SQVTM, CDR2 ANQGSEA, per germline. V was pared by 0 bases and J by 8 bases, with 5 bases of the junction left unmatched. CDR3: CSVEDRGDREAFF. CDR3 DNA sequence: TGCAGCGTTGAAGATCGTGGGGACAGGGAAGCTTTCTTT.

The table lists this clonotype with a few counts. The V gene is TRBV27, the J gene TRBJ2-2; possibly TRBD2 for D (5 bases). Trimming took off 5 bases at V and 4 bases at J, with 14 bases between the two ends. This CDR3 has 15 residues. Germline V gene sequence: CDR1 MNHEY, CDR2 SMNVEV (reference sequence). The CDR3 sequence is CASSETGRSTGELFF. The DNA for the CDR3 is TGTGCCAGCAGTGAAACGGGGAGATCCACCGGGGAGCTGTTTTTT.